One TCR beta chain is described in this entry. The antigen remains unidentified. The data derive from a study of memory CD4+ T cells and cytomegalovirus serostatus. Study context: Healthy Belgian adult donors included several CMV-positive and 24 CMV-negative people.

Study-level points and caveats: A US-trained random forest predicted CMV serostatus with median AUC roughly 0.91. The CMV-associated TCR signature appears largely within the CD4+ memory repertoire.

The CDR3 has 17 amino acids. J was trimmed by 0 bases and V by 0 bases; bases with no gene match: 3. Germline CDR1 and CDR2: SGHVS and FNYEAQ. Per the original methods: Out-of-frame sequences were removed, leaving 2 million or so distinct TCRbeta sequences. The table came from immunoSEQ multiplex PCR; TCRdb's copy has only in-frame clones and leaves some out. The V and J calls and clone size come from that table; D and trimming were worked out from the DNA. The sample holds about 45,000 clones, just under 80% seen once. The sort gate was single viable CD3+CD4+CD8-CD45RO+ cells for memory CD4+ T cells.

The receptor comes from an adult in good health and CMV-seronegative. Sample: memory CD4+ T cells from blood. The gene calls are TRBV7-6 and TRBJ1-4; 8 nucleotides match TRBD1. CDR3: CASSLAAGGSTNEKLFF. In DNA form, the CDR3 reads TGTGCCAGCAGCTTAGCGGCAGGGGGCTCAACTAATGAAAAACTGTTTTTT.